The rows below give T cell receptor beta chains drawn from one sample of a study of T cells in Graves' hyperthyroidism and ophthalmopathy. TCRdb analysed the multiplex PCR reads with MiXCR anew, one entry per CDR3 protein. The repertoire holds a few hundred thousand distinct CDR3 sequences, 20% to 25% seen once, with roughly 60% in the top ten. Sequences were obtained from blood. The receptors here all came from a man under 40 with Graves' ophthalmopathy. Each CDR3 is given with its conserved first and last residue. A D gene is named only where the DNA matches it firmly. Some rows have no size entry. The others give once, few or many, or a class for an expanded clone.

size: few
V: TRBV28
length: 15
D: -
J: TRBJ1-1
DNA: TGTGCCAGCAACCCCAATGGGGTTTTGAACACTGAAGCTTTCTTT
CDR3: CASNPNGVLNTEAFF

size: once
V: TRBV7-9
length: 15
D: TRBD2
J: TRBJ2-7
DNA: TGTGCCAGCAGCGCAATACTAGCGGAAGACTACGAGCAGTACTTC
CDR3: CASSAILAEDYEQYF

size: few
V: TRBV15
length: 15
D: TRBD1
J: TRBJ2-1
DNA: TGTGCCACCAGCAGACCTAGGACAGGGATTAATGAGCAGTTCTTC
CDR3: CATSRPRTGINEQFF

size: once
V: TRBV2
length: 17
D: TRBD2
J: TRBJ2-3
DNA: TGTGCCAGCAGTGATGCCGGGACTACATCGCGCACAGATACGCAGTATTTT
CDR3: CASSDAGTTSRTDTQYF

size: many
V: TRBV5-1
length: 13
D: -
J: TRBJ2-1
DNA: TGCGCCAGCAGACGGGACTCCTACAATGAGCAGTTCTTC
CDR3: CASRRDSYNEQFF

size: few
V: TRBV19
length: 14
D: TRBD1
J: TRBJ1-2
DNA: TGTGCCAGTAGTATTGCAGGGGGAAACTATGGCTACACCTTC
CDR3: CASSIAGGNYGYTF

size: -
V: TRBV4-2
length: 14
D: -
J: TRBJ2-3
DNA: TGTGCCAGCAGCCCTGGCTGGACCACAGATACGCAGTATTTT
CDR3: CASSPGWTTDTQYF

size: few
V: TRBV4-1
length: 12
D: -
J: TRBJ1-5
DNA: TGCGCCAGCAGCCAAGGAGATCAGCCCCAGCATTTT
CDR3: CASSQGDQPQHF

size: few
V: TRBV5-1
length: 15
D: TRBD2
J: TRBJ2-3
DNA: TGCGCCAGCAGCTCCGGACTAGCGGTAACAGATACGCAGTATTTT
CDR3: CASSSGLAVTDTQYF

size: few
V: TRBV18
length: 13
D: -
J: TRBJ1-2
DNA: TGTGCCAGCTCACCAGGGGGGCGGAATGGCTACACCTTC
CDR3: CASSPGGRNGYTF

size: many
V: TRBV12-3/TRBV12-4
length: 16
D: TRBD2
J: TRBJ2-1
DNA: TGTGCCAGCAGTTATGGGACTAGCGGGAGATTAAATGAGCAGTTCTTC
CDR3: CASSYGTSGRLNEQFF

size: -
V: TRBV11-2
length: 16
D: TRBD2
J: TRBJ2-1
DNA: TGTGCCAGCAGATCACGACTAGCGGGAGAAAGCAATGAGCAGTTCTTC
CDR3: CASRSRLAGESNEQFF

size: -
V: TRBV3-1
length: 12
D: -
J: TRBJ2-7
DNA: TGTGCCAGCAGCCAAGCGTTCTACGAGCAGTACTTC
CDR3: CASSQAFYEQYF

size: -
V: TRBV10-3
length: 13
D: TRBD1
J: TRBJ1-4
DNA: TGTGCCATCAGTTATAGACAGGGTGAAAAACTGTTTTTT
CDR3: CAISYRQGEKLFF

size: -
V: TRBV7-9
length: 18
D: TRBD1
J: TRBJ1-1
DNA: TGTGCCAGCACCCCTTCGCCTTTCGGGACAGCGGAAAACACTGAAGCTTTCTTT
CDR3: CASTPSPFGTAENTEAFF

size: -
V: TRBV27
length: 14
D: TRBD1
J: TRBJ1-4
DNA: TGTGCCAGCAGCTTAGGGGGCTCGGGTGAAAAACTGTTTTTT
CDR3: CASSLGGSGEKLFF

size: many
V: TRBV2
length: 12
D: TRBD2
J: TRBJ2-5
DNA: TGTGCCAGCCAGACTAGCGGAGAGACCCAGTACTTC
CDR3: CASQTSGETQYF

size: -
V: TRBV20-1
length: 14
D: -
J: TRBJ2-2
DNA: TGCAGTGCTAGCAGGGGGGCGAACACCGGGGAGCTGTTTTTT
CDR3: CSASRGANTGELFF

size: -
V: TRBV12-3/TRBV12-4
length: 17
D: TRBD1
J: TRBJ2-2
DNA: TGTGCCAGCAGTACAGCCCAGACAGGGTTGAACACCGGGGAGCTGTTTTTT
CDR3: CASSTAQTGLNTGELFF

size: -
V: TRBV5-1
length: 15
D: -
J: TRBJ2-5
DNA: TGCGCCAGCAGCTCCGCTCCGGGAGACCGAGAGACCCAGTACTTC
CDR3: CASSSAPGDRETQYF

size: few
V: TRBV7-2
length: 17
D: TRBD2
J: TRBJ2-1
DNA: TGTGCCAGCACCAAAGGGACTAGCGGGAGGGCCTACAATGAGCAGTTCTTC
CDR3: CASTKGTSGRAYNEQFF

size: many
V: TRBV6-1
length: 15
D: -
J: TRBJ1-5
DNA: TGTGCCAGCAGTGAAGGGTTACTGGGCAATCAGCCCCAGCATTTT
CDR3: CASSEGLLGNQPQHF

size: many
V: TRBV30
length: 13
D: -
J: TRBJ1-5
DNA: TGTGCCTGGAGTAAGGGGCAGAATCAGCCCCAGCATTTT
CDR3: CAWSKGQNQPQHF

size: few
V: TRBV12-3/TRBV12-4
length: 13
D: -
J: TRBJ2-5
DNA: TGTGCCAGCAGTGACGGGATGCAAGAGACCCAGTACTTC
CDR3: CASSDGMQETQYF

size: few
V: TRBV18
length: 14
D: -
J: TRBJ2-5
DNA: TGTGCCAGCTCACCACTTCAGGGCCCAGAGACCCAGTACTTC
CDR3: CASSPLQGPETQYF

size: -
V: TRBV27
length: 19
D: -
J: TRBJ1-1
DNA: TGTGTCAGCACTCGGCGCGTAGGTGGAAGTGGTCTAGGGAACACTGAAGCTTTCTTT
CDR3: CVSTRRVGGSGLGNTEAFF

size: many
V: TRBV2
length: 15
D: -
J: TRBJ1-1
DNA: TGTGCCAGCAGTCCTTTGGGACGGATGAACACTGAAGCTTTCTTT
CDR3: CASSPLGRMNTEAFF

size: many
V: TRBV2
length: 13
D: TRBD1
J: TRBJ1-1
DNA: TGTGCCAGAACAGGGGAAATGAACACTGAAGCTTTCTTT
CDR3: CARTGEMNTEAFF

size: -
V: TRBV7-9
length: 17
D: -
J: TRBJ2-1
DNA: TGTGCCAGCAGCTTAGCAGGCGTCGGGGGCCTCTACAATGAGCAGTTCTTC
CDR3: CASSLAGVGGLYNEQFF

size: few
V: TRBV20-1
length: 13
D: TRBD1
J: TRBJ2-1
DNA: TGCAGTGCTCTGGACAGGGCTGACAATGAGCAGTTCTTC
CDR3: CSALDRADNEQFF

size: many
V: TRBV28
length: 11
D: -
J: TRBJ2-2
DNA: TGTGCCAGCAGCCCACTAAGGGAGCTGTTTTTT
CDR3: CASSPLRELFF

size: -
V: TRBV30
length: 16
D: TRBD2
J: TRBJ2-5
DNA: TGTGCCTGGTCCCTCGGAGGCGGGAGGGCGGGGGAGACCCAGTACTTC
CDR3: CAWSLGGGRAGETQYF

size: -
V: TRBV9
length: 15
D: TRBD2
J: TRBJ2-1
DNA: TGTGCCAGCAGCGTAAGCGGGAGTCCCCTCAATGAGCAGTTCTTC
CDR3: CASSVSGSPLNEQFF

size: many
V: TRBV7-2
length: 14
D: -
J: TRBJ1-2
DNA: TGTGCCAGCAGCTTAAGGACAGAGAACTATGGCTACACCTTC
CDR3: CASSLRTENYGYTF

size: few
V: TRBV28
length: 13
D: -
J: TRBJ1-5
DNA: TGTGCCAGCAGACCTTATAGCAATCAGCCCCAGCATTTT
CDR3: CASRPYSNQPQHF

size: -
V: TRBV28
length: 18
D: -
J: TRBJ2-1
DNA: TGTGCCAGCAGTCAAGGACCAGGGGGCGGGAGGATGAACAATGAGCAGTTCTTC
CDR3: CASSQGPGGGRMNNEQFF

size: many
V: TRBV28
length: 14
D: TRBD2
J: TRBJ2-7
DNA: TGTGCCAGCAAACACGGGACTAGGGCCTACGAGCAGTACTTC
CDR3: CASKHGTRAYEQYF

size: few
V: TRBV9
length: 13
D: -
J: TRBJ1-2
DNA: TGTGCCAGCAGCATACAGGGATCCTATGGCTACACCTTC
CDR3: CASSIQGSYGYTF

size: many
V: TRBV7-8
length: 12
D: TRBD1
J: TRBJ1-3
DNA: TGTGCCAGCAGCTTGGGGACAGAAGGAAAATATTTT
CDR3: CASSLGTEGKYF

size: many
V: TRBV3-1
length: 12
D: -
J: TRBJ2-7
DNA: TGTGCCAGCAGCCACAGGGGATACGAGCAGTACTTC
CDR3: CASSHRGYEQYF

size: -
V: TRBV6-1
length: 15
D: TRBD1
J: TRBJ1-5
DNA: TGTGCCAGCAAAAAAGGACAGGGCTACAATCAGCCCCAGCATTTT
CDR3: CASKKGQGYNQPQHF

size: -
V: TRBV19
length: 13
D: -
J: TRBJ1-3
DNA: TGTGCCAGTAGTTCAGCGGGTGTTGACACCATATATTTT
CDR3: CASSSAGVDTIYF

size: -
V: TRBV12-3/TRBV12-4
length: 13
D: -
J: TRBJ1-2
DNA: TGTGCCAGCAGTCTAGGCGGGGTCATTGGCTACACCTTC
CDR3: CASSLGGVIGYTF

size: -
V: TRBV7-8
length: 15
D: -
J: TRBJ2-7
DNA: TGTGCCAGCAGCTTAGCGCCCATGGGGTCCTACGAGCAGTACTTC
CDR3: CASSLAPMGSYEQYF

size: few
V: TRBV5-1
length: 15
D: TRBD2
J: TRBJ2-2
DNA: TGCGCCAGCAGTCCCAGCGGGACCTTTTCCGGGGAGCTGTTTTTT
CDR3: CASSPSGTFSGELFF

size: -
V: TRBV6-1
length: 14
D: -
J: TRBJ2-3
DNA: TGTGCCAGCAGCGACCATCGGAGCACAGATACGCAGTATTTT
CDR3: CASSDHRSTDTQYF

size: many
V: TRBV12-3/TRBV12-4
length: 17
D: TRBD2
J: TRBJ2-4
DNA: TGTGCCAGCAGTTCGTTCCAGCGGGAGTTGTCCAAAAACATTCAGTACTTC
CDR3: CASSSFQRELSKNIQYF

size: -
V: TRBV19
length: 14
D: -
J: TRBJ1-1
DNA: TGTGCCAGTAGTACACAGGGATACAACACTGAAGCTTTCTTT
CDR3: CASSTQGYNTEAFF

size: -
V: TRBV20-1
length: 13
D: -
J: TRBJ1-4
DNA: TGCAGTGCTAGTAGCAGGGCCGATGAAAAACTGTTTTTT
CDR3: CSASSRADEKLFF

size: -
V: TRBV11-2
length: 14
D: -
J: TRBJ1-1
DNA: TGTGCCAGCAGCTCCGGGTGGAGGAACACTGAAGCTTTCTTT
CDR3: CASSSGWRNTEAFF

size: few
V: TRBV25-1
length: 13
D: TRBD1
J: TRBJ2-7
DNA: TGTGCCAGCACTGACAGGGGGACCTACGAGCAGTACTTC
CDR3: CASTDRGTYEQYF

size: few
V: TRBV9
length: 13
D: -
J: TRBJ2-1
DNA: TGTGCCAGCAGCGTAGGGTCTAGCAATGAGCAGTTCTTC
CDR3: CASSVGSSNEQFF

size: few
V: TRBV29-1
length: 14
D: TRBD1
J: TRBJ2-1
DNA: TGCAGCGTCTTCGACCGGACAGGGGGCAATGAGCAGTTCTTC
CDR3: CSVFDRTGGNEQFF